The T cell receptor (beta chain) under discussion was sequenced for a study of CD4+ T cells in melanoma. Profiling relied on immunoSEQ multiplex PCR, and the TCRdb table lists in-frame clones only, not all of them. This sample yields some 110,000 clones, of which approximately 90% are seen a single time; less than 4% belongs to the top ten. In the case of this clone: Its antigen is as yet unknown.

General study points: Neoantigen-specific CD4+ T cells in melanoma reportedly had diverse differentiation states. A reported correlation linked neoantigen-specific CD4+ T cells to CD8+, macrophage and B cell function.

CDR3 length equals 15 residues. The germline CDR1 and CDR2 sequences are SGHNT and YENEEA. The V end was cut by 4 bases, the J end by 2 bases, with 12 bases between. The rearrangement links TRBV11-3 to TRBJ2-1, with TRBD2 as a possible D gene (6 bases). The sample was peripheral blood. The receptor was derived from a human donor with melanoma. CDR3: CASSSRERTYNEQFF. CDR3 coding DNA: TGTGCCAGCAGCTCCCGGGAGAGAACCTACAATGAGCAGTTCTTC.